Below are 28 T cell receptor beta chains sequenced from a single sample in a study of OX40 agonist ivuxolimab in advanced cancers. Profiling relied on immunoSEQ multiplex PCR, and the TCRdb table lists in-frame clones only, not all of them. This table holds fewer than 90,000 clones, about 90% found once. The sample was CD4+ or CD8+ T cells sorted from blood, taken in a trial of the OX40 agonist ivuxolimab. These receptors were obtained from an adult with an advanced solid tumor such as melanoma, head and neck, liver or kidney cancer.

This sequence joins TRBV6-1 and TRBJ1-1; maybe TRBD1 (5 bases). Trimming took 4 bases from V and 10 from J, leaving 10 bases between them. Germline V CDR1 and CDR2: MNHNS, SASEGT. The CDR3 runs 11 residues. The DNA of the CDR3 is TGTGCCAGCAGTGGTGGGGCTACAGCTTTCTTT. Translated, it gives CASSGGATAFF.

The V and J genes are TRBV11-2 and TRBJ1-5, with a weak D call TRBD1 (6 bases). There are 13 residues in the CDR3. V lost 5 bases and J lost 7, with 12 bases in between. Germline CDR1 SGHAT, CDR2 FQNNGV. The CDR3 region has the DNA TGTGCCAGCAGCCAAGGGGGAGGGCAGCCCCAGCATTTT. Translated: CASSQGGGQPQHF.

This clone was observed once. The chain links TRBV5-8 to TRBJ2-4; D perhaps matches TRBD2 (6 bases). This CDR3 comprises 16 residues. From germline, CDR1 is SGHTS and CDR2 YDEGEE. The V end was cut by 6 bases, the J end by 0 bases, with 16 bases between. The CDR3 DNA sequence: TGTGCCAGCACCGGTGAGGCGGGACTAGCCAAAAACATTCAGTACTTC. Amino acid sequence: CASTGEAGLAKNIQYF.

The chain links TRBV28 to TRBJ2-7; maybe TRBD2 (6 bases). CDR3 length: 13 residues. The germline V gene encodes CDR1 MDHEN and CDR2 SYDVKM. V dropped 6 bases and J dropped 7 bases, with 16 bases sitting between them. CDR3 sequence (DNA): TGTGCCAGCAGGTCCACCGGGAGTTCGGAGCAGTACTTC. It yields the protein CASRSTGSSEQYF. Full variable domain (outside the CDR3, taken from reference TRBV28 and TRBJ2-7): DVKVTQSSRYLVKRTGEKVFLECVQDMDHENMFWYRQDPGLGLRLIYFSYDVKMKEKGDIPEGYSVSREKKERFSLILESASTNQTSMYLCASRSTGSSEQYFGPGTRLTVT.

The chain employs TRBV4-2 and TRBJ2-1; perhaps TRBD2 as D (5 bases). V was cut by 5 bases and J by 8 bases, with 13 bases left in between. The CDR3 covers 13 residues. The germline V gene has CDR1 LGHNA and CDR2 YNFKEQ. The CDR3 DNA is TGTGCCAGCAGCTCGCGGGTCTCCGATGAGCAGTTCTTC. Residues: CASSSRVSDEQFF.

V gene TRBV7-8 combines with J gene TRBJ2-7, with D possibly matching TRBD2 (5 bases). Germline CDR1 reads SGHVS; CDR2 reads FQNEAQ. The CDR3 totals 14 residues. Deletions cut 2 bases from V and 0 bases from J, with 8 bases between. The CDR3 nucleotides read TGTGCCAGCAGCTTACAGCGGAGCTCCTACGAGCAGTACTTC. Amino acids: CASSLQRSSYEQYF.

The CDR3 loop is CASSVGAGANYGYTF. CDR3 bases: TGTGCCAGCAGCGTAGGGGCAGGGGCTAACTATGGCTACACCTTC. The chain recombines TRBV9 with TRBJ1-2, with D possibly being TRBD1 (6 bases). This CDR3 spans 15 amino acids. V was trimmed by 0 bases and J by 0 bases, leaving 9 bases between them. The germline V gene has CDR1 SGDLS and CDR2 YYNGEE.

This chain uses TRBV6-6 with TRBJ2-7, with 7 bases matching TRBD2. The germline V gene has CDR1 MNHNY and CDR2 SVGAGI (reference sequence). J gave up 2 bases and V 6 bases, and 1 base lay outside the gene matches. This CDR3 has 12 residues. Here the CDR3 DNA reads TGTGCCAGCAGCGGGAGGACCTACGAGCAGTACTTC. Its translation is CASSGRTYEQYF.

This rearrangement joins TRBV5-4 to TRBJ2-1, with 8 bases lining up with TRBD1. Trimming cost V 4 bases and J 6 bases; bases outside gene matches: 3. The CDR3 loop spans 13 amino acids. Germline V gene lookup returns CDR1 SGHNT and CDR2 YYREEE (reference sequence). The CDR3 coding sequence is TGTGCCAGCAGCGGACAGGGACCCAATGAGCAGTTCTTC. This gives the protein CASSGQGPNEQFF. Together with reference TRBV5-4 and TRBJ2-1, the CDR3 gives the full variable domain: ETGVTQSPTHLIKTRGQQVTLRCSSQSGHNTVSWYQQALGQGPQFIFQYYREEENGRGNFPPRFSGLQFPNYSSELNVNALELDDSALYLCASSGQGPNEQFFGPGTRLTVL.

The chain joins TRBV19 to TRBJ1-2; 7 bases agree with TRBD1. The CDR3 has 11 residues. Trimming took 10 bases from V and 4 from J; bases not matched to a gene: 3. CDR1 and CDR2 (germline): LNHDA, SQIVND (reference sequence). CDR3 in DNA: TGTGCCACGACAGGGACCTATGGCTACACCTTC. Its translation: CATTGTYGYTF.

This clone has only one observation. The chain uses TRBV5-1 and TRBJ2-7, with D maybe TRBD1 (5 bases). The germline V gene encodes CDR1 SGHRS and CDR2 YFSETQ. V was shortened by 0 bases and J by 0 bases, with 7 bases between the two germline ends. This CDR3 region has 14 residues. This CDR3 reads CASSLGTHSYEQYF. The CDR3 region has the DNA TGCGCCAGCAGCTTGGGGACACACTCCTACGAGCAGTACTTC.

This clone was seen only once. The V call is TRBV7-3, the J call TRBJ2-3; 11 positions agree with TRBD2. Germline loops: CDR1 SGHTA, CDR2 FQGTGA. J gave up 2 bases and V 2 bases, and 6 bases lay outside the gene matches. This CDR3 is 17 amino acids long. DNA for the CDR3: TGTGCCAGCAGCTTAGGCTCTAGCGGGAGGCCCACAGATACGCAGTATTTT. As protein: CASSLGSSGRPTDTQYF.

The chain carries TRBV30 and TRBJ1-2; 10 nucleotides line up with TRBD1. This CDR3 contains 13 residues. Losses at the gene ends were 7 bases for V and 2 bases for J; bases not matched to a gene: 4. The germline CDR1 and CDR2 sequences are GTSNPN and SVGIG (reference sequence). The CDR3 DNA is TGTGCCTTTGACAGGGGGCTCAACTATGGCTACACCTTC. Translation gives CAFDRGLNYGYTF.

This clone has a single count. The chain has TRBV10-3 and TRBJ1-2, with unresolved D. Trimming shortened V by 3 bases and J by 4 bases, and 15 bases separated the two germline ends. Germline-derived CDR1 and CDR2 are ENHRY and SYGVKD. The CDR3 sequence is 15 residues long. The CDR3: CAISEGRSGPYGYTF. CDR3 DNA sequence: TGTGCCATCAGTGAAGGGAGGTCAGGCCCCTATGGCTACACCTTC.

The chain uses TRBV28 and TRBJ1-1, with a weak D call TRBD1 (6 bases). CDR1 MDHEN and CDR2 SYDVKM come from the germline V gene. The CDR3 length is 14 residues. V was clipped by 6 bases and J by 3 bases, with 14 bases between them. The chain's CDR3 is CASRTGNWHTEAFF. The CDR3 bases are TGTGCCAGCAGAACAGGGAATTGGCACACTGAAGCTTTCTTT. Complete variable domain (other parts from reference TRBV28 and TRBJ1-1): DVKVTQSSRYLVKRTGEKVFLECVQDMDHENMFWYRQDPGLGLRLIYFSYDVKMKEKGDIPEGYSVSREKKERFSLILESASTNQTSMYLCASRTGNWHTEAFFGQGTRLTVV.

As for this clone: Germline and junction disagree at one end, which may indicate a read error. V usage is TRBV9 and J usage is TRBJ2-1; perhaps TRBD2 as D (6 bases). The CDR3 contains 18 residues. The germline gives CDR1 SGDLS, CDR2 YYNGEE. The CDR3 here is CANSLEPGVPSSYNEQFF. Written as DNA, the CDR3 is TGTGCCAACAGCTTAGAACCGGGGGTCCCGAGCTCCTACAATGAGCAGTTCTTC.

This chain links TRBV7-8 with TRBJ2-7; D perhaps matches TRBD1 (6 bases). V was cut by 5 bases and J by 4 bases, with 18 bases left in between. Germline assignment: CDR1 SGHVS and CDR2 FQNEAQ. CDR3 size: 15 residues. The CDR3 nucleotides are TGTGCCAGCAGCCCGTTTGGGGACACCGGATACGAGCAGTACTTC. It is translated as CASSPFGDTGYEQYF.

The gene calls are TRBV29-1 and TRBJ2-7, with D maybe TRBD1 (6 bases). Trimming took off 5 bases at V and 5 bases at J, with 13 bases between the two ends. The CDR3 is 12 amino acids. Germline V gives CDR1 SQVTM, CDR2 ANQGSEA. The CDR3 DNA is TGCAGCGTTTTGACAGGACCAAACGAGCAGTACTTC. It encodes CSVLTGPNEQYF.

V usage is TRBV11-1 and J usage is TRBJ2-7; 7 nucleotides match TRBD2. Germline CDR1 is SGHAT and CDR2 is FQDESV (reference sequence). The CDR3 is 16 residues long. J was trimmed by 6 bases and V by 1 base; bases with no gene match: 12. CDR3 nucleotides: TGTGCCAGCAGCTTAGATGAGGCGGGAGCTACCGGCGAGCAGTACTTC. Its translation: CASSLDEAGATGEQYF.

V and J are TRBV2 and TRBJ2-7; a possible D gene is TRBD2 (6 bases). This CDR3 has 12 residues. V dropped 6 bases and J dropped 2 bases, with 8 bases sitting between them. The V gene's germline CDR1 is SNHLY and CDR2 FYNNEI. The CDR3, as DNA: TGTGCCAGCAGGGGGGAGGCCTACGAGCAGTACTTC. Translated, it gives CASRGEAYEQYF.

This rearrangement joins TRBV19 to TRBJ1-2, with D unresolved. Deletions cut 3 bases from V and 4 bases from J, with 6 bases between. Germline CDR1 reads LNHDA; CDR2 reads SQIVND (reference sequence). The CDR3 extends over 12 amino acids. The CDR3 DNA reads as TGTGCCAGTAGTATCCAGGCCTATGGCTACACCTTC. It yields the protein CASSIQAYGYTF.

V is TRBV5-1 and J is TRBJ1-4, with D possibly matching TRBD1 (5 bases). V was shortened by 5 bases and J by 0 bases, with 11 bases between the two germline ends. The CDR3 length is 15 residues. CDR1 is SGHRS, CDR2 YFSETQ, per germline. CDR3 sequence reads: CASRPRGTTNEKLFF. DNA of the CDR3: TGCGCCAGCAGGCCCCGGGGGACAACTAATGAAAAACTGTTTTTT.

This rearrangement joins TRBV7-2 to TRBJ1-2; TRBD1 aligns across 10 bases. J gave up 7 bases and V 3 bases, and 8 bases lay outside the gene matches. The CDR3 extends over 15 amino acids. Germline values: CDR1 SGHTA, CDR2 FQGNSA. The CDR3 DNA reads TGTGCCAGCAGCTTTTGGGGCGGACAGGGGGGTGGCTACACCTTC. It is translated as CASSFWGGQGGGYTF.

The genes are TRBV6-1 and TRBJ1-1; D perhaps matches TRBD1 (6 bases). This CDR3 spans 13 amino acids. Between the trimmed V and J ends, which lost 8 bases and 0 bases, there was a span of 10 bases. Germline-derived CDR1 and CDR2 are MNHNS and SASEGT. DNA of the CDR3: TGTGCCAGCGTTGGACAGATGAACACTGAAGCTTTCTTT. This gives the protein CASVGQMNTEAFF.

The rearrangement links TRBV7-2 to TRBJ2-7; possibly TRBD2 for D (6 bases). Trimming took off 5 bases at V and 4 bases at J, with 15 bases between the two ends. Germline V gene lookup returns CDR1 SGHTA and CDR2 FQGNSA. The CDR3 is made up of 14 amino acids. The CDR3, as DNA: TGTGCCAGCAGCGTCGGCGGGCTAGCGTACGAGCAGTACTTC. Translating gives CASSVGGLAYEQYF.

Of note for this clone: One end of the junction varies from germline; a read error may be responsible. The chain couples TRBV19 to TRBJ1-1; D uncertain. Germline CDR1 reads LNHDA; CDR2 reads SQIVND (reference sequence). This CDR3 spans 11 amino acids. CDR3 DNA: TGTGCCAGTAGTATTAACAATGAAGCTTTCTTT. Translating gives CASSINNEAFF.

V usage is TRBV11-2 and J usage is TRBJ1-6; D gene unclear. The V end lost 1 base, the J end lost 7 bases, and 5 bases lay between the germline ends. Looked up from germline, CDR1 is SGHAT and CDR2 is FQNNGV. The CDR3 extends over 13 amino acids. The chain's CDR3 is CASSLAGNSPLHF. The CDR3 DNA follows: TGTGCCAGCAGCTTAGCCGGGAATTCACCCCTCCACTTT. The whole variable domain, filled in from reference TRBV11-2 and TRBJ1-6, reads EAGVAQSPRYKIIEKRQSVAFWCNPISGHATLYWYQQILGQGPKLLIQFQNNGVVDDSQLPKDRFSAERLKGVDSTLKIQPAKLEDSAVYLCASSLAGNSPLHFGNGTRLTVT.

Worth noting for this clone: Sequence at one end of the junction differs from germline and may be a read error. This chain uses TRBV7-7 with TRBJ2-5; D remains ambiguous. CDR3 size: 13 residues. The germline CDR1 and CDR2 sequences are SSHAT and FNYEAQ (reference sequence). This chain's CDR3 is CASSSTWMETQYF. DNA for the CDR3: TGTGCTAGCAGCTCCACCTGGATGGAGACCCAGTACTTC.